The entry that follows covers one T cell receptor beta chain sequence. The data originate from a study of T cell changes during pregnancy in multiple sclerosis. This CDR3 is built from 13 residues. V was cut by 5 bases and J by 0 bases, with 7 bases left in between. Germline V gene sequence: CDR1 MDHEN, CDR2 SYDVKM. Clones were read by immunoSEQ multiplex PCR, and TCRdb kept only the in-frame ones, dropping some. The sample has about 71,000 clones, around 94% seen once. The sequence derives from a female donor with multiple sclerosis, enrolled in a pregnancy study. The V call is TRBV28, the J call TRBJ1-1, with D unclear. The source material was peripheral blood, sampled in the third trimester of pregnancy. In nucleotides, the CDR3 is TGTGCCAGCAGTAGCAACGTGAACACTGAAGCTTTCTTT. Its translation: CASSSNVNTEAFF. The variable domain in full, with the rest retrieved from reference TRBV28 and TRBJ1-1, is DVKVTQSSRYLVKRTGEKVFLECVQDMDHENMFWYRQDPGLGLRLIYFSYDVKMKEKGDIPEGYSVSREKKERFSLILESASTNQTSMYLCASSSNVNTEAFFGQGTRLTVV.